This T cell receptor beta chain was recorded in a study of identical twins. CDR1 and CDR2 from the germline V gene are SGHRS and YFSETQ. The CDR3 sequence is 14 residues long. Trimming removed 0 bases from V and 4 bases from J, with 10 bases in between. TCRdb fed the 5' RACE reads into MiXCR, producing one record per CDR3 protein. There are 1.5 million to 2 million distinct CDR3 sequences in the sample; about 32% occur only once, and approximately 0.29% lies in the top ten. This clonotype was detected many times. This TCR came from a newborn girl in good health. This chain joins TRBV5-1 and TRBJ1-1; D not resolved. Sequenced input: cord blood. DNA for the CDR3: TGCGCCAGCAGCTTGGTAAGGGTGGGCACTGAAGCTTTCTTT. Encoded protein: CASSLVRVGTEAFF. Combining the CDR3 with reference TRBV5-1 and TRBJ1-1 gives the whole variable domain KAGVTQTPRYLIKTRGQQVTLSCSPISGHRSVSWYQQTPGQGLQFLFEYFSETQRNKGNFPGRFSGRQFSNSRSEMNVSTLELGDSALYLCASSLVRVGTEAFFGQGTRLTVV.